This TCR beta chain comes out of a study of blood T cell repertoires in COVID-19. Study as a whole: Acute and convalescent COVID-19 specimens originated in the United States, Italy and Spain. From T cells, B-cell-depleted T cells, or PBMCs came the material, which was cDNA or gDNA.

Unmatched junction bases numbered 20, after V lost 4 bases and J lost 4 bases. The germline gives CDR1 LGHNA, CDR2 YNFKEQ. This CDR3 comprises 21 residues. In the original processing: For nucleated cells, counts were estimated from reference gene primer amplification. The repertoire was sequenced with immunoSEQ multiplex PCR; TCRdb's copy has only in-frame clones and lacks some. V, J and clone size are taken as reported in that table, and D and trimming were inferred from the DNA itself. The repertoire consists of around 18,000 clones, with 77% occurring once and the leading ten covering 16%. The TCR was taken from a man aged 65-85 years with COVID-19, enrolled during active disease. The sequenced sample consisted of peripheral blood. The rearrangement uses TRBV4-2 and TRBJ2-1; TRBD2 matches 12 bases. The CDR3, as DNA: TGTGCCAGCAGCCGGGCCTCCAAACTAGCGGGGGGCCCCGTGAGGTACAATGAGCAGTTCTTC. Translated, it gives CASSRASKLAGGPVRYNEQFF.